The 18 T cell receptor beta chains below come from one sample, sequenced in a study of Graves' ophthalmopathy and Graves' hyperthyroidism. From RNA, the CDR3 regions of TCR beta chains were amplified and sequenced. Second-round multiplex PCR came after a first-round RT-PCR that employed HTBI primers. From the multiplex PCR reads, TCRdb called clonotypes with MiXCR, one entry per CDR3 protein. The table shows a few hundred thousand distinct CDR3 sequences, with just under 40% occurring only once. Source material: peripheral blood or thyroid tissue (not recorded which). The receptor source for this set is an adult man with Graves' hyperthyroidism.

In DNA, the CDR3 is TGTGCCAGCAGCTTAGTAGGGCTAGCGGGGGTGCTCCGGGCCAACGTCCTGACTTTC. Translating it yields CASSLVGLAGVLRANVLTF. The chain links TRBV7-8 to TRBJ2-6, with 10 bases lining up with TRBD2. Trimming removed 1 base from V and 5 bases from J; junction bases left unmatched: 11. CDR1 SGHVS and CDR2 FQNEAQ come from the germline V gene. The CDR3 has 19 amino acids.

This clonotype was recorded at least ten times. This chain uses TRBV7-9 with TRBJ2-6, with TRBD2 matching over 13 bases. Germline CDR1 reads SEHNR; CDR2 reads FQNEAQ (reference sequence). CDR3 length: 20 residues. Losses at the gene ends were 0 bases for V and 2 bases for J; bases not matched to a gene: 7. The CDR3 protein is CASSLATSGRLAAGANVLTF. CDR3 nucleotides: TGTGCCAGCAGCTTAGCGACTAGCGGGAGGTTAGCAGCTGGGGCCAACGTCCTGACTTTC.

The chain couples TRBV5-6 to TRBJ2-7; D perhaps matches TRBD2 (5 bases). V lost 1 base and J 3 bases, leaving 14 bases between the germline ends. This CDR3 has 15 residues. Germline V gene lookup returns CDR1 SGHDT and CDR2 YYEEEE. CDR3 residues: CASSLLPGKDYEQYF. Here the CDR3 DNA reads TGTGCCAGCAGCTTGCTCCCGGGAAAGGACTACGAGCAGTACTTC.

This clonotype was picked up many times. The chain carries TRBV4-1 and TRBJ2-7; 9 nucleotides agree with TRBD1. Germline CDR1 reads MGHRA; CDR2 reads YSYEKL. This CDR3 contains 16 residues. V trimming: 1 base; J trimming: 4 bases; junction bases outside the gene matches: 8. The CDR3, as DNA: TGCGCCAGCAGCCAAGGTACAGGACAGGGGAGGTACGAGCAGTACTTC. It specifies CASSQGTGQGRYEQYF.

The chain has TRBV20-1 and TRBJ1-2; D not certain. This CDR3 spans 13 amino acids. V was clipped by 3 bases and J by 4 bases, with 12 bases between them. CDR1 and CDR2 from the germline V gene are DFQATT and SNEGSKA (reference sequence). CDR3 protein: CSASPPETYGYTF. The DNA for the CDR3 is TGCAGTGCTAGTCCGCCGGAGACCTATGGCTACACCTTC.

The chain combines TRBV6-6 with TRBJ1-1, with TRBD1 identical over 7 bases. The CDR3 contains 12 residues. V was pared by 5 bases and J by 7 bases, with 4 bases of the junction left unmatched. Germline values: CDR1 MNHNY, CDR2 SVGAGI (reference sequence). The CDR3 coding sequence is TGTGCCAGCAGTCACGGGACAGTTGAAGCTTTCTTT. Translating gives CASSHGTVEAFF.

The rearrangement uses TRBV7-6 and TRBJ1-6; 10 positions match TRBD1. Germline values: CDR1 SGHVS, CDR2 FNYEAQ. The V segment lost 5 bases and the J segment 8 bases; nucleotides outside the gene matches: 6. This CDR3 is 15 amino acids long. The CDR3 reads CASSRWDRGDSPLHF. CDR3 sequence (DNA): TGTGCCAGCAGCCGTTGGGACAGGGGCGATTCACCCCTCCACTTT.

The chain couples TRBV5-5 to TRBJ2-6; D might be TRBD1 (6 bases). V was clipped by 2 bases and J by 1 base, with 16 bases between them. This CDR3 contains 18 residues. Germline V gene sequence: CDR1 SGHKS, CDR2 YYEKEE (reference sequence). CDR3 sequence reads: CASSLARGFRSGANVLTF. The DNA of the CDR3 is TGTGCCAGCAGCTTAGCCAGGGGTTTTCGTTCTGGGGCCAACGTCCTGACTTTC.

The chain couples TRBV7-2 to TRBJ2-7, with TRBD2 identical over 13 bases. V dropped 8 bases and J dropped 9; count of bases not matched to a gene: 13. The CDR3 is 15 residues long. The V gene's germline CDR1 is SGHTA and CDR2 FQGNSA. CDR3 protein: CASGGGTSGAGGQYF. CDR3 bases: TGTGCCAGCGGGGGAGGGACTAGCGGGGCGGGGGGGCAGTACTTC.

Regarding this clonotype: A single base separates this from a much larger clone, so it may be a read error. The gene calls are TRBV10-3 and TRBJ1-2; the match to TRBD1 covers 8 bases. The V gene's germline CDR1 is ENHRY and CDR2 SYGVKD. The CDR3 is made up of 12 amino acids. Trimming removed 11 bases from V and 5 bases from J; junction bases left unmatched: 7. The CDR3: CARRGTGYGYTF. The DNA of the CDR3 is TGTGCCCGCAGAGGGACAGGTTATGGCTACACCTTC.

On this clonotype itself: Just one base apart from a much larger clone, this may be a read error. V is TRBV29-1 and J is TRBJ2-2; D uncertain. CDR3 length: 15 residues. V lost 4 bases to trimming and J lost 0 bases, with 12 bases between them. CDR1 SQVTM and CDR2 ANQGSEA come from the germline V gene. The CDR3 protein is CSVGFASANTGELFF. CDR3 sequence (DNA): TGCAGCGTTGGATTTGCATCCGCGAACACCGGGGAGCTGTTTTTT.

Turning to this clonotype: A much larger clone differs from this one at a single base, so this may be a read error. The chain is built from TRBV10-3 and TRBJ1-4; D is undetermined. CDR1 is ENHRY and CDR2 is SYGVKD in the germline V gene. V lost 10 bases and J 0 bases, leaving 15 bases between the germline ends. The CDR3 loop spans 15 amino acids. The CDR3 DNA sequence: TGTGCCAGCGCGGGCAGCCCCACAACTAATGAAAAACTGTTTTTT. It yields the protein CASAGSPTTNEKLFF.

The genes are TRBV2 and TRBJ2-7; D tentatively reads TRBD1 or TRBD2 (5 bases each). This CDR3 comprises 16 residues. The germline V and J ends were trimmed by 6 bases and 0 bases, with 18 bases remaining between them. CDR1 SNHLY and CDR2 FYNNEI come from the germline V gene. CDR3 nucleotides: TGTGCCAGCAGCCCACCCAACAGTGGGACCTCCTACGAGCAGTACTTC. Translated, it gives CASSPPNSGTSYEQYF. Supplemented by reference TRBV2 and TRBJ2-7, the full variable domain reads EPEVTQTPSHQVTQMGQEVILRCVPISNHLYFYWYRQILGQKVEFLVSFYNNEISEKSEIFDDQFSVERPDGSNFTLKIRSTKLEDSAMYFCASSPPNSGTSYEQYFGPGTRLTVT.

The chain carries TRBV6-2 or TRBV6-3 and TRBJ2-2; D gene uncertain. Trimming removed 7 bases at V and 4 bases at J, with 7 bases between. The CDR3 extends over 12 amino acids. CDR1 is MNHEY and CDR2 is SVGEGT in the germline V gene. The CDR3 sequence: CASTKPTGELFF. Written as DNA, the CDR3 is TGTGCCAGCACCAAACCCACCGGGGAGCTGTTTTTT.

This clonotype was seen at least ten times. This chain joins TRBV29-1 and TRBJ2-7; D is ambiguous. V was pared by 0 bases and J by 5 bases, with 5 bases between. Germline V gene sequence: CDR1 SQVTM, CDR2 ANQGSEA. The CDR3 loop spans 11 amino acids. CDR3 protein: CSVEDDHEQYF. Here the CDR3 DNA reads TGCAGCGTTGAAGATGACCACGAGCAGTACTTC.

There are many counts of this clonotype. The chain couples TRBV7-9 to TRBJ2-5; TRBD1 aligns across 7 bases. Per germline, CDR1 SEHNR and CDR2 FQNEAQ (reference sequence). The ends lost 5 bases at V and 2 bases at J; junction bases unmatched: 5. CDR3 length equals 14 residues. The DNA for the CDR3 is TGTGCCAGCAGCGATAGGGACAGTCAAGAGACCCAGTACTTC. Its protein is CASSDRDSQETQYF.

The chain links TRBV27 to TRBJ1-5; 9 nucleotides agree with TRBD1. The CDR3 extends over 14 amino acids. J gave up 6 bases and V 3 bases, and 3 bases lay outside the gene matches. Germline V CDR1 and CDR2: MNHEY, SMNVEV (reference sequence). CDR3 region: CASSFGDRAQPQHF. DNA for the CDR3: TGTGCCAGCAGTTTTGGGGACAGGGCTCAGCCCCAGCATTTT.

This clonotype was recorded many times. The junction differs from germline at one of its ends, possibly a read error. This chain links TRBV2 with TRBJ1-2; D is unresolved. Germline lookup yields CDR1 SNHLY and CDR2 FYNNEI. This CDR3 contains 14 residues. The CDR3 spells CASREGFDNYGYTF. In DNA form, the CDR3 reads TGTGCCAGCAGGGAAGGCTTTGACAACTATGGCTACACCTTC.